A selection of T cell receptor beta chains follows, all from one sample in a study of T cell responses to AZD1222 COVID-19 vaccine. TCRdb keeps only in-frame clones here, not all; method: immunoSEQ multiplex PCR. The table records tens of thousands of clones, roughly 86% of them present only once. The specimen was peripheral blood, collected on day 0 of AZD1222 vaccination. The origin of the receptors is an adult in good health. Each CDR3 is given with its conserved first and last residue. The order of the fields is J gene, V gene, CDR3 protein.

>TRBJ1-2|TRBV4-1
CASSQVWGPNYGYTF
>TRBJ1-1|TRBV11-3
CASSRTVNTEAFF
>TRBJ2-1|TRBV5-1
CASSQTLSSYNEQFF
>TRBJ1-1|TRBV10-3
CAIRDRVGNTEAFF
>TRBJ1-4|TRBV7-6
CASSLERYRGGEKLFF
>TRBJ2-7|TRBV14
CASSFSTGPDYEQYF
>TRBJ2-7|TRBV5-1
CASSLGENSREQYF
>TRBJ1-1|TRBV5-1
CASSLDRNTEAFF
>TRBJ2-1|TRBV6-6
CASSYSTVSYNEQFF
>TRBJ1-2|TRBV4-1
CASSQDLAQGVYGYTF
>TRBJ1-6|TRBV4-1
CASSFLTGTDGFSPLHF
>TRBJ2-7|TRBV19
CANNTSGGGDEQYF
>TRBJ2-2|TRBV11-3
CASRYTGTTNTGELFF
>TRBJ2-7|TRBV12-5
CASRLGEIGEQYF
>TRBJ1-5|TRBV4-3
CASSQESQGANNQPQHF
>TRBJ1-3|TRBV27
CASSAQAWGLDTIYF
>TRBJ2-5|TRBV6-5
CASSRQGVETQYF
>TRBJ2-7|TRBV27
CASSKTEHGYEQYF
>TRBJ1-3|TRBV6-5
CASSYFFGVAGNTIYF
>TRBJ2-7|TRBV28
CASSLLALSSYEQYF
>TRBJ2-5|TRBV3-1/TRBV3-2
CASSQGTDQETQYF
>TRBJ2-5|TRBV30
CAWDSYSGRQETQYF
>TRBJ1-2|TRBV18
CASSPPEAGGGSDYGYTF
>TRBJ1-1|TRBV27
CATRTGGFQAFF
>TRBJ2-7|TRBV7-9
CASSSGVWGNEQYF
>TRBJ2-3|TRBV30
CAWSIQGGTDTQYF
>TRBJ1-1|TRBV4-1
CASSPPGQLNTEAFF
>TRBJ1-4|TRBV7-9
CASSLGTGATNEKLFF
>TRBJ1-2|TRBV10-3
CAISGDRANYGYTF
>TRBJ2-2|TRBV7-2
CASSPQGLETGELFF